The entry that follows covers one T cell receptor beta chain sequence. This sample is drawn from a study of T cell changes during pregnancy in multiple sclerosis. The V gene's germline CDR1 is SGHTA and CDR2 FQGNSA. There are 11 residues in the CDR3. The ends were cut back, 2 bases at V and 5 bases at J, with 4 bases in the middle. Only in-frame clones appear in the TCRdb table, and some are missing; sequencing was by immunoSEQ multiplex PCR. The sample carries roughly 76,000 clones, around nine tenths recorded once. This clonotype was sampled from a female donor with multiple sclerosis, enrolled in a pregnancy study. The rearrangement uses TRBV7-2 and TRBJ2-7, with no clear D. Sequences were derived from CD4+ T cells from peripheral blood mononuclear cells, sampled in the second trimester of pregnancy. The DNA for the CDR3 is TGTGCCAGCAGCTTATCTCACGAGCAGTACTTC. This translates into CASSLSHEQYF.